The clone carrying this T cell receptor beta chain was detected only a few times. Its specificity is not known. The entry originates in a study of response to subunit inactivated influenza vaccine. One entry per CDR3 protein results from TCRdb running MiXCR on the RT-PCR reads. The repertoire holds roughly 670,000 distinct CDR3 sequences, with 12% to 15% as singletons. Germline V gene lookup returns CDR1 SGDLS and CDR2 YYNGEE. V was clipped by 0 bases and J by 2 bases; unmatched bases: 7. CDR3 size: 17 residues. Study-wide results and caveats: Only a handful of new T cells, the authors suggested, are recruited with each seasonal influenza vaccination.

The sequenced sample was PBMCs from blood, obtained approximately 15 days before vaccination. This chain joins TRBV9 and TRBJ2-3; 9 positions agree with TRBD2. This sequence was found in a man aged 45 to 65 who received an inactivated influenza vaccine. The CDR3 bases are TGTGCCAGCAGCGTAGGAACCCTAGCGGGGTTCACAGATACGCAGTATTTT. Protein product: CASSVGTLAGFTDTQYF.